The clone carrying this T cell receptor beta chain was counted once. The data were obtained in a study of blood T cell repertoires in COVID-19. About the study: Donors in the United States, Italy and Spain gave samples during acute or convalescent COVID-19. PBMCs, B-cell-depleted T cells, or T cells were the source of the cDNA or gDNA that made up the material.

Methods used by the authors: It was from reference gene primer amplification that nucleated cell counts were estimated. Generated by immunoSEQ multiplex PCR, the TCRdb table keeps only in-frame clones and is missing some. V and J calls and clone size follow that table, whereas D and trimming were derived from the DNA. Altogether about 95,000 clones are present, 70% to 90% being singletons, with the ten largest covering about a sixth. CDR3 length: 14 amino acids. Germline CDR1 is SGHAT and CDR2 is FQDESV (reference sequence). The germline V and J ends were trimmed by 5 bases and 1 base, with 11 bases remaining between them.

The specimen sequenced was peripheral blood. This receptor was identified in a human donor in a cohort sampled during active COVID-19. V and J are TRBV11-1 and TRBJ2-5; TRBD1 is a possible D gene (6 bases). The CDR3 protein is CASSPGDIQETQYF. The CDR3 nucleotides read TGTGCCAGCAGCCCAGGGGATATCCAAGAGACCCAGTACTTC.